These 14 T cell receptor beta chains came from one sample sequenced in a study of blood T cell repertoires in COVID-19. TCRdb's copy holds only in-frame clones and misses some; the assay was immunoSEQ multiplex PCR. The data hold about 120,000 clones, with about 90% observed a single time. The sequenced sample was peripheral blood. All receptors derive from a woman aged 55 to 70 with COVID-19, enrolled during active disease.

CDR3 protein: CAISERGQPSGKLFF. DNA of the CDR3: TGTGCCATCAGTGAGAGGGGACAGCCAAGCGGGAAACTGTTTTTT. The chain is built from TRBV10-3 and TRBJ1-4, with 7 bases matching TRBD1. The V gene end was trimmed by 2 bases and the J gene end by 11 bases; junction bases not matched to a gene: 11. The germline gives CDR1 ENHRY, CDR2 SYGVKD. This CDR3 comprises 15 residues.

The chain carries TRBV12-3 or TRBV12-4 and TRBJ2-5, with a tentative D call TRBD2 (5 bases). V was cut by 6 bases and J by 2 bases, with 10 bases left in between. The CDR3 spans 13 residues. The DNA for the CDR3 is TGTGCCAGCAGCCCCACGGGGCAAGAGACCCAGTACTTC. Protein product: CASSPTGQETQYF.

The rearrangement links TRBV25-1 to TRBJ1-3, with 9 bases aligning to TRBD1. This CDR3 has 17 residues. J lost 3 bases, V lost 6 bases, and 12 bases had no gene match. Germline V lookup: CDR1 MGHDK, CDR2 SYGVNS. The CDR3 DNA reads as TGTGCCAGCAGCTACCAACCCACAGGGGGCCTTGGAAACACCATATATTTT. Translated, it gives CASSYQPTGGLGNTIYF.

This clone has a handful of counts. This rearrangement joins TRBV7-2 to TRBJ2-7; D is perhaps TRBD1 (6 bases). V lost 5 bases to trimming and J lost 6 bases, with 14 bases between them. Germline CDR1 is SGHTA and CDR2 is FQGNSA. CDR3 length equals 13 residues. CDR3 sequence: CASSLGTRGEQYF. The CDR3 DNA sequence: TGTGCCAGCAGCCTTGGGACACGGGGCGAGCAGTACTTC.

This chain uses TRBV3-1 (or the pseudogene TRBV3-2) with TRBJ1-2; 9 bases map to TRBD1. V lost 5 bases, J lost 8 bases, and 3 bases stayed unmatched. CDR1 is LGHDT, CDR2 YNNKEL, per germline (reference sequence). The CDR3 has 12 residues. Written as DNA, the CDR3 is TGTGCCAGCAGCGTCGGGACAGGGGGCTACACCTTC. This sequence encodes CASSVGTGGYTF.

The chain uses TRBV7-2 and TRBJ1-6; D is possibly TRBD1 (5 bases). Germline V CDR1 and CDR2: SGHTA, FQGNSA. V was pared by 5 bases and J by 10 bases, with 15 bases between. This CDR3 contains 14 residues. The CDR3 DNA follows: TGTGCCAGCAGCCACCCCCCGGGGGTGTCACCCCTCCACTTT. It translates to CASSHPPGVSPLHF.

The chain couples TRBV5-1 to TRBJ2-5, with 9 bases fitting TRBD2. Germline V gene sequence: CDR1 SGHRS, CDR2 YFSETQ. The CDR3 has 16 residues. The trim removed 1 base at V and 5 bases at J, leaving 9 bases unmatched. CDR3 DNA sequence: TGCGCCAGCAGCTTGAGTGTCGGCGGGGGGGCCGAGACCCAGTACTTC. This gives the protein CASSLSVGGGAETQYF. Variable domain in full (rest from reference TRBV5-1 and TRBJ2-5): KAGVTQTPRYLIKTRGQQVTLSCSPISGHRSVSWYQQTPGQGLQFLFEYFSETQRNKGNFPGRFSGRQFSNSRSEMNVSTLELGDSALYLCASSLSVGGGAETQYFGPGTRLLVL.

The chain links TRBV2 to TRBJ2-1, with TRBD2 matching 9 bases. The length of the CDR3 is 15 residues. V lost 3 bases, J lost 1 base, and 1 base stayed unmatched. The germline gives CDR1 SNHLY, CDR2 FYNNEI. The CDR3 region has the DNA TGTGCCAGCAGTGAGGCGGGGGGGTCCTACAATGAGCAGTTCTTC. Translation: CASSEAGGSYNEQFF.

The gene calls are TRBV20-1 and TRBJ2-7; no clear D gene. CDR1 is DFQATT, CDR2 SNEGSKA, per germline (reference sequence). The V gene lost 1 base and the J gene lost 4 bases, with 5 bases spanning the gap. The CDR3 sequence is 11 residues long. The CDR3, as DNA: TGCAGTGCTAGAGTACTGTACGAGCAGTACTTC. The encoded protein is CSARVLYEQYF.

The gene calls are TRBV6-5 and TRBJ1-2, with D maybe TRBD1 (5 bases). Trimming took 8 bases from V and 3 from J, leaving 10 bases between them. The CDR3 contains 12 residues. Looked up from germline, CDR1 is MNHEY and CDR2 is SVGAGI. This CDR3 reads CASGASHYGYTF. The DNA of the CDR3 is TGTGCCAGCGGGGCGTCGCACTATGGCTACACCTTC.

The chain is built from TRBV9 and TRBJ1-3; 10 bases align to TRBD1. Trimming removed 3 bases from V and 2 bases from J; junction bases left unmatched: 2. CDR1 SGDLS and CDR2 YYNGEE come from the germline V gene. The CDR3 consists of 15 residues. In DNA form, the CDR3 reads TGTGCCAGCAGCGCAGGACAGGGGGCTGGAAACACCATATATTTT. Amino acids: CASSAGQGAGNTIYF.

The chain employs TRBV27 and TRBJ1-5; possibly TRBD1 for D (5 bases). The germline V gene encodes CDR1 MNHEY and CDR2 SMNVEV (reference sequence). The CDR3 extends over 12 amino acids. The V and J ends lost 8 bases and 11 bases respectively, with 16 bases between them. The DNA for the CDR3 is TGTGCCAGCTTCGGGGGGAGAGGGACCCAGCATTTT. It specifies CASFGGRGTQHF.

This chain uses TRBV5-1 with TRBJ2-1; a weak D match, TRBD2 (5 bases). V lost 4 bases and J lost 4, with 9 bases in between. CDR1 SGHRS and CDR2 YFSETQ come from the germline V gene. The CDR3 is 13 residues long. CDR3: CASSQDYYNEQFF. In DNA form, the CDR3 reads TGCGCCAGCAGCCAAGACTATTACAATGAGCAGTTCTTC. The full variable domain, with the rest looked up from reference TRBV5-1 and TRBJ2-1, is KAGVTQTPRYLIKTRGQQVTLSCSPISGHRSVSWYQQTPGQGLQFLFEYFSETQRNKGNFPGRFSGRQFSNSRSEMNVSTLELGDSALYLCASSQDYYNEQFFGPGTRLTVL.

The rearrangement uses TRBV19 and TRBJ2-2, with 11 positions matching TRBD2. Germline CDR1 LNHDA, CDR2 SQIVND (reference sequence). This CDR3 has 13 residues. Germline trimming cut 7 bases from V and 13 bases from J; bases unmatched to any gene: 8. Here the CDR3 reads CASKELAGEGLFF. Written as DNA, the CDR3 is TGTGCCAGTAAAGAACTAGCGGGGGAGGGGCTGTTTTTT.